Listed below are T cell receptor beta chains from one sample, sequenced in a study. TCRdb reprocessed the 5' RACE reads with MiXCR, giving one entry per CDR3 protein. The table records tens of thousands of distinct CDR3 sequences, less than 35% of them present only once. Sequenced sample: memory CD4+ T cells sorted from a lymph node. These receptor sequences come from a female donor with breast cancer. Each CDR3 is given with its conserved first and last residue. D genes are given only for firm matches. Some rows mark clone size as missing; the rest say once, few, many or name a class of expanded clone.

>.|.|TRBJ2-5|TRBV9
TGTGCCAGCAGCGTAGCTTGGACCGCGGCGCGAGAGACCCAGTACTTC
CASSVAWTAARETQYF
>.|TRBD2|TRBJ2-2|TRBV5-1
TGCGCCAGCAGCTTACTAGCGGGGGCCACCACCGGGGAGCTGTTTTTT
CASSLLAGATTGELFF
>.|.|TRBJ2-2|TRBV9
TGTGCCAGCGGGAGTTCTAACGGGGAGCTGTTTTTT
CASGSSNGELFF
>.|.|TRBJ1-1|TRBV5-1
TGCGCCAGCAGCTTGAATGGGGAAACTGAAGCTTTCTTT
CASSLNGETEAFF
>.|TRBD2|TRBJ2-1|TRBV28
TGTGCCAGCAGCTACCCGGGACTACCTAACAATGAGCAGTTCTTC
CASSYPGLPNNEQFF
>many|.|TRBJ1-2|TRBV27
TGTGCCAGTTCCCGGGACACCAACTATGGCTACACCTTC
CASSRDTNYGYTF
>few|.|TRBJ2-3|TRBV15
TGTGCCACCAGCAGAGCCTTCCTAATGGGCCCAGATACGCAGTATTTT
CATSRAFLMGPDTQYF
>many|.|TRBJ1-1|TRBV5-1
TGCGCCAGCAGCTTGTTTACAGCCAGGGATGAAGCTTTCTTT
CASSLFTARDEAFF
>.|.|TRBJ1-3|TRBV12-3/TRBV12-4
TGTGCCAGCAGTTTTACAAGGTTGAAAGACACCATATATTTT
CASSFTRLKDTIYF
>.|.|TRBJ1-4|TRBV5-1
TGCGCCAGCAGCTTGGGGACAGAAGCAACTAATGAAAAACTGTTTTTT
CASSLGTEATNEKLFF
>few|TRBD2|TRBJ2-1|TRBV7-9
TGTGCCAGCAGCCCTGGACTAGCGGGGGTAGAGCAGTTCTTC
CASSPGLAGVEQFF
>.|.|TRBJ1-2|TRBV28
TGTGCCAGCAGTTTTGCCTATGGCTACACCTTC
CASSFAYGYTF
>once|.|TRBJ2-1|TRBV15
TGTGCCACCAGCAGAGATCCGTCGGGACAGCAGTTCTTC
CATSRDPSGQQFF
>.|TRBD2|TRBJ2-3|TRBV20-1
TGCAGTGCTAGATTGGGCGGGAGTGGTAGCACAGATACGCAGTATTTT
CSARLGGSGSTDTQYF
>.|TRBD1|TRBJ2-7|TRBV20-1
TGCAGTGCTAGGGGACAGGAGACCTACGAGCAGTACTTC
CSARGQETYEQYF
>.|TRBD1|TRBJ2-2|TRBV7-3
TGTGCCAGCAGCCCTGCAGGGGGTACCGGGGAGCTGTTTTTT
CASSPAGGTGELFF
>.|.|TRBJ2-1|TRBV29-1
TGCAGCGCTGTTGTCCCCAGGGACAATGAGCAGTTCTTC
CSAVVPRDNEQFF
>.|.|TRBJ1-6|TRBV9
TGTGCCAGCAGCGTAGAGGCAGGGGCCTATTCACCCCTCCACTTT
CASSVEAGAYSPLHF
>.|TRBD2|TRBJ2-1|TRBV12-3/TRBV12-4
TGTGCCAGCAGTGGGACTAGCGTTTCATACAATGAGCAGTTCTTC
CASSGTSVSYNEQFF
>.|.|TRBJ2-5|TRBV9
TGTGCCAGCAGCGTATCAGGGGAGGAAGAGACCCAGTACTTC
CASSVSGEEETQYF
>few|.|TRBJ1-3|TRBV7-2
TGTGCCAGCAGCCCCATCCTTAGGGCACGGATCGGAAACACCATATATTTT
CASSPILRARIGNTIYF
>.|.|TRBJ2-5|TRBV6-5
TGTGCCAGCAGTGAAGCGGCAGGGACCCCAGAGACCCAGTACTTC
CASSEAAGTPETQYF
>few|TRBD2|TRBJ2-7|TRBV4-2
TGTGCCAGCAGCCAAGATTTCGGACTAGCGGGAGGATACGAGCAGTACTTC
CASSQDFGLAGGYEQYF
>few|TRBD2|TRBJ2-3|TRBV4-1
TGCGCCAGCAGCCAACAAAGACTAGCGGGGAGTTATGCAGATACGCAGTATTTT
CASSQQRLAGSYADTQYF
>.|.|TRBJ1-1|TRBV28
TGTGCCAGCAGTTCCCCCCATTCAGCTGAAGCTTACTTT
CASSSPHSAEAYF
>.|.|TRBJ2-7|TRBV5-1
TGCGCCAGCAGGCCAGGGGGGGTGGGCGAGCAGTACTTC
CASRPGGVGEQYF
>.|TRBD2|TRBJ2-4|TRBV4-3
TGCGCCAGCAGCCAAACGCTTAGCGGGAGTCTCGCCAAAAACATTCAGTACTTC
CASSQTLSGSLAKNIQYF
>once|.|TRBJ2-6|TRBV18
TGTGCCAGCTCCCAACGGGGTTCAGGGGCCAACGTCCTGACTTTC
CASSQRGSGANVLTF
>few|TRBD2|TRBJ2-7|TRBV4-2
TGTGCCAGCAGCCAAGGGACTAGCGGGGCCTACGAGCAGTACTTC
CASSQGTSGAYEQYF
>.|.|TRBJ2-5|TRBV28
TGTGCCAGCAGTTCCATGGAGACCCAGTACTTC
CASSSMETQYF
>.|.|TRBJ1-4|TRBV6-6
TGTGCCAGCTCGGGACTGACGAATGAAAAACTGTTTTTT
CASSGLTNEKLFF
>.|TRBD2|TRBJ2-5|TRBV20-1
TGCAGTGCTGGAGATGAGGCGCGGGGGGTAGGAGAGACCCAGTACTTC
CSAGDEARGVGETQYF
>.|.|TRBJ2-2|TRBV6-6
TGTGCCAGCAGTCCCGGGACGGCAGACACCGGGGAGCTGTTTTTT
CASSPGTADTGELFF